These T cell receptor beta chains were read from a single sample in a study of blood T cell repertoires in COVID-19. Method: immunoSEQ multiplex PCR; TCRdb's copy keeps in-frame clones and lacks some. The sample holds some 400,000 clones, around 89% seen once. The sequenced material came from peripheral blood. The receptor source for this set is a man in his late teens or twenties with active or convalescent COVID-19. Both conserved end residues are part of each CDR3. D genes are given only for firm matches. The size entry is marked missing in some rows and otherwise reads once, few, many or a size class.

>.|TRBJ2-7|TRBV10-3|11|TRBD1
TGTGCCATCAGGGGACAGTACGAGCAGTACTTC
CAIRGQYEQYF
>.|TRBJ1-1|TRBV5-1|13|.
TGCGCCAGCAGCTCCAGTACGAACACTGAAGCTTTCTTT
CASSSSTNTEAFF
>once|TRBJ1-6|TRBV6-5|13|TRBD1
TGTGCCAGCAGAAAGGACAGGGATTCACCCCTCCACTTT
CASRKDRDSPLHF
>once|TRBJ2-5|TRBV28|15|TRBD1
TGTGCCAGCAGTCCCTTGGCAGGGGGCGTGGAGACCCAGTACTTC
CASSPLAGGVETQYF
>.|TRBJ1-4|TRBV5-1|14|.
TGCGCCAGCAGCTTGGCGGGATATAATGAAAAACTGTTTTTT
CASSLAGYNEKLFF
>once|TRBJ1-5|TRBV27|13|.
TGTGCCAGCAGTTATAAATCGGCCGACACCCAGCATTTT
CASSYKSADTQHF
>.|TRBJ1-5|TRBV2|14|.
TGTGCCAGCAGGGAACCCAGCTCGGGTCAGCCCCAGCATTTT
CASREPSSGQPQHF
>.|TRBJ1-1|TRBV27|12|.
TGTGCCAGCAGTGCCGGTTACACTGAAGCTTTCTTT
CASSAGYTEAFF
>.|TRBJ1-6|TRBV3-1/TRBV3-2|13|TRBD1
TGTGCCAGCAGCGGACAGGGGAATTCACCCCTCCACTTT
CASSGQGNSPLHF
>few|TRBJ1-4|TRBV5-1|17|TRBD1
TGCGCCAGCAGCCCGGGGGACAGGTCAACAACTAATGAAAAACTGTTTTTT
CASSPGDRSTTNEKLFF
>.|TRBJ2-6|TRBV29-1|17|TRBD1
TGCAGCGTTGTTCCCGGGACAGGGGGCTCTGGGGCCAACGTGCTGACTTTC
CSVVPGTGGSGANVLTF
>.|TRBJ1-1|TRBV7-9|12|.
TGTGCCAGCAGCGTCCCCGGGACTGAAGCTTTCTTT
CASSVPGTEAFF
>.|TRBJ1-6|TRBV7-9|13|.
TGTGCCAGCAGCTCACAGATTAATTCACCCCTCCACTTT
CASSSQINSPLHF
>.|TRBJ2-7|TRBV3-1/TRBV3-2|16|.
TGTGCCAGCAGCCAAGGAGGAGGGATAAGCTCCTACGAGCAGTACTTC
CASSQGGGISSYEQYF
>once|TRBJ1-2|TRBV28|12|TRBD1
TGTGCCAGCAGTTCAACAGGGGATGGCTACACCTTC
CASSSTGDGYTF